This TCR beta chain was documented in a study of shared clonotypes between healthy human individuals. At the level of the study: Each donor contributed plates that comprised three CD4 naive, three CD4 memory, two CD8 naive and one CD8 memory. General observations from the study: Large sequencing depth failed to make sorted-subset sequencing complete, rarefaction showed.

Donors, without exception, were Caucasian adults residing in Nashville, Tennessee. A word on this clone: Its specificity is unknown.

Germline V gene lookup returns CDR1 SEHNR and CDR2 FQNEAQ (reference sequence). Trimming took 0 bases from V and 9 from J, leaving 15 bases between them. The CDR3 has 15 amino acids. Researchers divided each subset's genomic DNA evenly across several immunoSEQ plates. Clones were sequenced by immunoSEQ multiplex PCR, and TCRdb holds only the in-frame ones, with some missing. The table includes millions of clones, roughly 95% detected once. This clonotype was sampled from a man between 18 and 35 years old in good health. The sequencing input was naive CD4+ T cells sorted from blood. Subset denoted: CD45RA+ positively selected. The chain links TRBV7-9 to TRBJ2-1; the D gene is possibly TRBD2 (6 bases). Here the CDR3 reads CASSLALVTEGEQFF. In DNA form, the CDR3 reads TGTGCCAGCAGCTTAGCGCTGGTCACGGAGGGTGAGCAGTTCTTC.